This TCR beta chain was recovered during a study of T cell responses to AZD1222 COVID-19 vaccine. Overall study results and limits: Among those given AZD1222, only six were seropositive at baseline. Reportedly, nearly half the spike-specific TCRs target unmutated variant regions. The sample set comprised mostly white British donors with more females, and clonal diversity was possibly underestimated.

Generated by immunoSEQ multiplex PCR, the TCRdb table keeps only in-frame clones and is missing some. The table has around 140,000 clones, 85% to 95% seen once. V lost 6 bases and J 1 base, leaving 18 bases between the germline ends. CDR1 and CDR2 from the germline V gene are SQVTM and ANQGSEA. This CDR3 spans 15 amino acids. To note about this clone: Its antigen remains unidentified.

The sequence was collected from an adult in good health. V gene TRBV29-1 combines with J gene TRBJ1-1, with a weak D call TRBD1 (6 bases). Source: peripheral blood, taken on day 0 of MenACWY control vaccination. The DNA for the CDR3 is TGCAGCGTCGCCTCGGACAGTAACCGGAACACTGAAGCTTTCTTT. Translation gives CSVASDSNRNTEAFF.